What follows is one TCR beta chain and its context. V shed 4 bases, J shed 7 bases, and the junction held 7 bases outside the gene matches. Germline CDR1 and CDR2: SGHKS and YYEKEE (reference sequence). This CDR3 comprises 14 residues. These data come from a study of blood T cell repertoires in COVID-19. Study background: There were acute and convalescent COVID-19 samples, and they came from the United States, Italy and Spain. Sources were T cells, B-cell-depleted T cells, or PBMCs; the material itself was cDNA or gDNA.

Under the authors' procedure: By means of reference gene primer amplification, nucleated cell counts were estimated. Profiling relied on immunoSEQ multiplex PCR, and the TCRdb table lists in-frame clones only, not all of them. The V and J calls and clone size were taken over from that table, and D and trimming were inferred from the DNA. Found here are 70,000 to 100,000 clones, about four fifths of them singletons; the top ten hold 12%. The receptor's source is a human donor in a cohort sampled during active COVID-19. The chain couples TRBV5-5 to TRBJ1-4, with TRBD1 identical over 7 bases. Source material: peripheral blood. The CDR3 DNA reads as TGTGCCAGCAGCGTCGGGACAGATCGTGAAAAACTGTTTTTT. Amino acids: CASSVGTDREKLFF.